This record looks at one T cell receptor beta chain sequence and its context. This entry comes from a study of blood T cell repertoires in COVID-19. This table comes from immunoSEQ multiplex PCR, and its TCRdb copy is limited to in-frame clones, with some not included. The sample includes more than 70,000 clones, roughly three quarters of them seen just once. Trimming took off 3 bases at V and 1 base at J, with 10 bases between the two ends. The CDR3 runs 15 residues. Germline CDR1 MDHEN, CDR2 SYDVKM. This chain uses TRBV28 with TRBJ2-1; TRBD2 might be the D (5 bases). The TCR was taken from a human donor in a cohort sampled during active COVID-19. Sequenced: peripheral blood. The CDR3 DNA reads TGTGCCAGCAGTTTGAGACTACAATCCTACAATGAGCAGTTCTTC. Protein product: CASSLRLQSYNEQFF.